This TCR beta chain was observed in a study of cytomegalovirus exposure and HLA in healthy donors (dated by TCRdb to about 2017). Regarding the study in general: An earlier analysis of approximately 550 of the donors reported about 250 Gb of sequence data and 117 million unique TCR beta sequences from roughly 180 million T cells. An early release that covered some 640 HLA-typed donors contained approximately 300 gigabases of sequencing data and around 85 million unique TCR sequences. Of the 300 to 450 genotyped donors, roughly 80% fell in the genetic ancestry cluster associated with self-reported Caucasian donors. The study was designed to test whether signatures of past pathogen exposure could be identified by cataloging public T cell receptors. The T cell repertoires of under 700 subjects were profiled by immunosequencing and related to cytomegalovirus serostatus. A separate validation cohort of more than 100 different subjects was used in addition to the 666-subject first cohort. To predict cytomegalovirus infection status, the study combined high-throughput TCR immunosequencing, statistical association of individual TCRs with disease status, and machine learning. In a later analysis, previously published TCR beta repertoires from 600 to 850 donors were re-analyzed and high-resolution HLA genotyping was added so that TCR occurrence patterns could be studied. Rather than using new phenotypic data, the later analysis identified candidate immune exposures from TCR beta sequences and from how often those sequences occurred across donors. In an earlier analysis of 587 of the donors, high-throughput TCR beta sequencing was used to judge whether each TCR beta V gene segment behaved as functional or pseudogenic. Donor age, sex, ethnicity and CMV serostatus were collected together with the repertoire data. A later genetic analysis used genome-wide SNP genotypes for about 65% of the 666 donors, treating that subset as a discovery cohort. All discovery cohort repertoires had been generated using a single sequencing platform. Class I and class II HLA loci were covered by the typing at four-digit resolution. Typing coverage differed by locus: A, B, C, DRB1 and DQB1 were typed in roughly 620-630 donors, DQA1 in 500 to 550, DPA1 in 600 to 610, and DPB1 in 472. About five DR-DQ haplotypes were treated as single units for association and clustering because of strong linkage in the cohort. Across about 370 genotyped donors of the cohort, an average of about 240,000 unique TCR beta nucleotide sequences per donor were sequenced, and roughly 18% of those sequences were non-productive. Points the paper makes about the study in general: Roughly 15 rarely observed V segments, including chromosome 9 orphons, were excluded from the earlier analysis of approximately 600 of the donors because counts were too low. In this cohort, only TCR beta chains were sequenced, and detectable features were limited by the absence of alpha or paired-chain data. In a later analysis, TCR association rates were found to vary across HLA loci, with the most associated TCRs seen for DRB1 alleles and the fewest for HLA-C alleles. Some IMGT-functional V segments, including TRBV6-2 and TRBV6-3, could not be distinguished by the 87-base-pair reads and were therefore excluded. Compared with the roughly 700-donor mean, donors in an Asian-associated ancestry cluster had fewer N-insertions in productive TCRs, according to a later genetic analysis. Correlated functional status among segregating V segments might be attributable to linkage disequilibrium, but an unknown experimental factor could not be ruled out. According to the authors, the approach could potentially be generalized to other disease states and immunological phenotypes. When HLA alleles, especially DR and DQ, strongly co-occurred, TCR associations were difficult to assign to individual alleles. The only immune exposure information available for the cohort was CMV serostatus. Most TCR sequences were observed very rarely across donors, whereas some public TCRs were present in many individuals. Because HLA typing was missing for some donors at each locus, association tests included only the typed subset. A few of the identified cytomegalovirus-associated TCR beta chains were confirmed in vitro to be specific for cytomegalovirus antigens. Several of the top co-occurrence clusters appeared to be linked to parvovirus B19, influenza, CMV and Epstein-Barr virus, according to a later analysis. A further reported finding was that TCR beta sequences accurately predicted the HLA-A and HLA-B alleles for most subjects in the first cohort. Compared with equally common non-associated chains, HLA-associated TCR beta chains in a later analysis were more clonally expanded and had lower generation probabilities. The presence/absence analyses assumed that sequencing depth was roughly uniform across donors, and that assumption may not be true. A later genetic analysis associated a missense DCLRE1C variant with V-gene and J-gene trimming of TCR beta chains, and an independent cohort replicated the association. The classifier was reported to diagnose cytomegalovirus status with high specificity and sensitivity in both the original and validation cohorts. At a false discovery rate of 0.05, a later analysis linked approximately 18,000 TCR beta sequences to specific HLA alleles. The study gave a list of about 150 TCR beta chains associated with cytomegalovirus. In an earlier analysis of more than 450 of the donors, most TCR beta V segments were observed in productive rearrangements about 90% or about 30% of the time, broadly matching IMGT annotations. A later analysis found that most CMV-associated TCR beta chains appeared HLA-restricted, with HLA associations seemingly driven largely by CMV exposure. A group of highly shared sequence variants was considered likely to be a technical artifact of the sequencing pipeline.

Turning to this clone: Its antigen is unknown. Base qualities are not provided; no much larger clone lies one nucleotide away.

The cohort consisted of 650 to 850 healthy bone marrow donors. At the time of sampling, every cohort member was nominally healthy, though immune exposures that went unrecorded were likely present. The donor was CMV seronegative and belonged to the group of approximately 320 seronegative cohort members. A peripheral blood sample was provided by each donor, and peripheral blood mononuclear cells were used for TCR beta sequencing. Genomic DNA was extracted from the blood cell samples with the Qiagen DNeasy Blood Extraction Kit. Library preparation employed the immunoSEQ multiplex PCR assay. The multiplex PCR relied on a mix of 60 forward primers for TCR Vbeta segments and 13 reverse primers for TCR Jbeta segments. The CDR3 region of rearranged TCR beta genes was amplified from genomic DNA by a multiplex PCR assay. Amplified TCR beta libraries were sequenced as 87-base-pair reads on the Illumina HiSeq System. The study's processing was this. In a later analysis, tens of millions of unique TCR beta chains were counted across the 500 to 700 repertoires, and approximately 11 million of these chains were shared by at least two donors. To remove PCR and sequencing errors, raw reads were error-corrected and collapsed into unique sequences using a nearest-neighbor algorithm that merged closely related sequences. Alignment of CDR3 sequences to IMGT reference sequences was used to assign V, D and J gene segments. Each retained sequence needed at least a six-nucleotide match to both a V gene segment and a J gene segment. A rearrangement counted as productive if the CDR3 had no stop codons and remained in frame with V and J, and every other rearrangement counted as non-productive. CDR3 was defined according to IMGT convention as the region running from the second conserved V-encoded cysteine to the conserved J-encoded phenylalanine. The earlier analysis of 587 of the donors excluded sequences that lacked an unambiguous match to a single V gene segment. In an earlier analysis of more than 500 of the donors, a V segment was called functional when productive rearrangements were above 56.7%, and segregating when the standard deviation between donors exceeded 5%. To diagnose cytomegalovirus status from the catalog of TCR beta chain sequences, a statistical classification framework was built. V and J gene assignment, in a later analysis, came from comparing TCR nucleotide sequences with IMGT/GENE-DB human TR gene sequences. The TCRdist pipeline was used in a later analysis to assign CDR3 sequences and most-parsimonious VDJ recombination scenarios. In a later analysis, each TCR beta chain was defined by its CDR3 amino acid sequence together with its V-gene family, and reads lacking a unique V-gene family were excluded. To address suspected cross-contamination and a sequencing artifact, a later analysis removed some 620 highly shared, low-generation-probability nucleotide sequences. In a later analysis, a clonal expansion index was calculated for each public chain from normalized within-repertoire ranks of inferred template counts. A later analysis computed generation probabilities with a VDJ recombination model fitted to out-of-frame rearrangements, and checked the results against IGoR. In a later analysis, hypergeometric tests were used to score TCR-TCR, TCR-HLA and TCR-CMV co-occurrence, with a repertoire-size bias correction applied to TCR pairs. A later analysis estimated false discovery rates by permuting HLA or CMV assignments 20 times. In a later analysis, co-occurring TCRs were grouped using DBSCAN, with TCRdist sequence similarity added in when clustering inside HLA-allele-positive subsets. Repertoires with fewer than 30,000 or more than 120,000 public chains were left out of co-occurrence clustering, as were about 5 repertoires with anomalous nucleotide sharing. The table was pulled from immuneACCESS by TCRdb, which kept in-frame rearrangements only. Such tables lose some clones; where checked, under half of the loss comes from unresolved V genes, and the rest has no known cause. That table gives V, J and clone size, and the DNA gave D and trimming. Present in this sample are around 140,000 clones, approximately 77% of which were seen just once. The biggest ten clones account for approximately 0.9% of the sample.

CDR1 SGHDT and CDR2 YYEEEE were looked up in the germline V gene. From the cysteine through the phenylalanine, the CDR3 covers 16 amino acids. The CDR3 DNA has 48 bases and is translated from base 1. Trimming removed 0 bases from V and 4 bases from J; the gene matches leave 4 bases unexplained. This TCR came from a woman in her fifties or sixties in good health and CMV-seronegative. The receptor chain draws on TRBV5-6 and TRBJ2-2; TRBD2 lines up with 9 middle nucleotides. The sample comprised PBMCs. The CDR3 loop reads CASSLGLAGSTGELFF. The nucleotide sequence is given as TGTGCCAGCAGCTTGGGTCTAGCGGGAAGCACCGGGGAGCTGTTTTTT.